This TCR beta chain is drawn from a study of molecular identifiers for immune sequencing clone quantification. Trimming left V 6 bases short and J 5 bases short, with 23 bases between. The germline CDR1 and CDR2 sequences are DFQATT and SNEGSKA (reference sequence). The length of the CDR3 is 15 residues. Investigators produced naive CD8 libraries from 20,000 to 1,000,000 sorted cells, drawing on 10%, 30% or 50% RNA. This clonotype appeared many times. Its antigen is undetermined. Study-level findings and limits: Barcode collisions between identical TCR molecules could shrink estimates of highly expanded clone sizes.

Previously described methods with listed TCR primers produced the bulk TCR libraries. TCRdb called the PCR reads again in MiXCR, with one record for every CDR3 protein. This repertoire shows about 320,000 distinct CDR3 sequences, 24% found once; its top ten account for roughly 0.7%. The sample was naive CD8+ T cells from blood, with Jurkat cell RNA spiked in. Subset meaning: FACS-sorted CD8+CD4-CCR7+CD45RA+ naive T cells. The origin of this receptor is a human donor in good health. Some libraries in this study had Jurkat cell RNA spiked in. This chain connects TRBV20-1 to TRBJ2-7, with D perhaps TRBD1 or TRBD2 (6 bases each). The CDR3 DNA reads as TGCAGTGCGCCGGACTACAGGGTTCGTGGTAACGAGCAGTACTTC. Its translation: CSAPDYRVRGNEQYF.